This T cell receptor beta chain was observed in a study of long-term antiretroviral therapy in people with HIV. Broader study findings: ART adherence, viral resistance and therapy changes were undocumented. Someone took the blood between the mid-2000s and the late 2010s, maybe while older ART regimens were in use.

As to this clone: Antigen: not known.

At survey level, the immunoSEQ assay was run in its v3.0 version. Sequencing was performed with immunoSEQ multiplex PCR; in TCRdb, only in-frame clones are kept and a portion is missing. In the table there are about 24,000 clones, approximately 80% of which are singletons. The sequence was collected from a woman in her late teens or twenties with HIV. The sample consisted of unsorted PBMCs, taken at the start of antiretroviral therapy, before treatment.

The chain's CDR3 is CASTTGRANEKLFF. In DNA, the CDR3 is TGTGCCAGCACAACAGGGCGCGCTAATGAAAAACTGTTTTTT. V gene TRBV13 combines with J gene TRBJ1-4; D perhaps matches TRBD1 (6 bases). Between the trimmed V and J ends, which lost 7 bases and 3 bases, there was a span of 12 bases. From germline, CDR1 is PRHDT and CDR2 FYEKMQ (reference sequence). The CDR3 is 14 residues long.